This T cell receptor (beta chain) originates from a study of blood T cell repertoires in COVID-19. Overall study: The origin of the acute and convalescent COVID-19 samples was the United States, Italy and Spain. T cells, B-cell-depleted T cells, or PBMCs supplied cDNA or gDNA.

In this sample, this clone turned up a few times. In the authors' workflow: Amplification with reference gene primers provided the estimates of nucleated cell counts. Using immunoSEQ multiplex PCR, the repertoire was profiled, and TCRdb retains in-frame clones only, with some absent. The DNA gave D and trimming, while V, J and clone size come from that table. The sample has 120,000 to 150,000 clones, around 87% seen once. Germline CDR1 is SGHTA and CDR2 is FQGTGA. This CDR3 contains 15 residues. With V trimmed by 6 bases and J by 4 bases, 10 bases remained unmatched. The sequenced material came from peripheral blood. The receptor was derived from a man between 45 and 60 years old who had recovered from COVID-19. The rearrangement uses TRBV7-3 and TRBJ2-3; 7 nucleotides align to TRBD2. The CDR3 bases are TGTGCCAGCAGTCCAACGGGGAGGGTGGCAGATACGCAGTATTTT. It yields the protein CASSPTGRVADTQYF. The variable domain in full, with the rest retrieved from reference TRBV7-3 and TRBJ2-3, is GAGVSQTPSNKVTEKGKYVELRCDPISGHTALYWYRQSLGQGPEFLIYFQGTGAADDSGLPNDRFFAVRPEGSVSTLKIQRTERGDSAVYLCASSPTGRVADTQYFGPGTRLTVL.